Reported below is one TCR beta chain. Its antigen is not known. This specimen comes from a study of shared clonotypes between healthy human individuals. Study-wide context: Each donor's CD8 memory used one plate, CD8 naive two, each CD4 subset three. Study-wide results and caveats: Naive CD4 clonotypes overlapped across a handful of donors at approximately 5.5%.

The CDR3 length is 13 residues. Germline-derived CDR1 and CDR2 are MDHEN and SYDVKM. Trimming removed 5 bases from V and 8 bases from J, with 12 bases in between. TCRdb keeps only in-frame clones here, not all; method: immunoSEQ multiplex PCR. The data contain a few million clones, 90% to 95% of them singletons. The receptor was derived from a man aged 18 to 35 in good health. Some clones in this sample may be carry-over from other donors' samples. The sample was naive CD4+ T cells from PBMCs. Regarding subset: CD45RA+ positively selected. The chain uses TRBV28 and TRBJ1-4; D might be TRBD1 (6 bases). In DNA form, the CDR3 reads TGTGCCAGCAGTAAGGGGGTTAGGGAAAAACTGTTTTTT. Translated, it gives CASSKGVREKLFF.